This entry is about one TCR beta chain. Individuals selected for sequencing had exhibited CD8+CD57+ cell expansion on flow cytometry. This specimen comes from a study of CD8+CD57+ T cells in acquired aplastic anemia. CDR3 and TCR beta VDJ profiling relied on a genomic DNA template. TCRdb reprocessed the reads with MiXCR, giving one entry per CDR3 protein. The data contain 400,000 to 600,000 distinct CDR3 sequences, under 40% of them seen just once; the ten biggest clones take up 0.75% to 0.95%. Germline V CDR1 and CDR2: KGHDR, SFDVKD. V was trimmed by 3 bases and J by 3 bases, leaving 10 bases between them. The CDR3 loop spans 14 amino acids.

The clonotype comes from a human donor with aplastic anemia. The chain carries TRBV24-1 and TRBJ2-5, with D maybe TRBD1 (6 bases). Sequencing was done on a sample of sorted CD4+, CD8+, or CD8+CD57+ T cells (not recorded which) from PBMCs. The CDR3: CATSDPWTEETQYF. CDR3 coding DNA: TGTGCCACCAGTGATCCGTGGACAGAAGAGACCCAGTACTTC.